This record concerns one TCR beta chain sequence. The data are from a study of blood T cell repertoires in COVID-19. On the study more broadly: The United States, Italy and Spain provided the acute and convalescent COVID-19 samples. The cDNA or gDNA used as material had been derived from T cells, B-cell-depleted T cells, or PBMCs.

Per the authors' pipeline: Using reference gene primer amplification, nucleated cell counts were estimated. Data came from immunoSEQ multiplex PCR; TCRdb stores just in-frame clones and leaves some out. V, J and clone size reflect that table, while D and trimming were determined from the DNA. The table includes approximately 170,000 clones, around 82% detected once. V lost 5 bases and J lost 5, with 9 bases in between. Germline V CDR1 and CDR2: SEHNR, FQNEAQ (reference sequence). There are 13 residues in the CDR3. The chain uses TRBV7-9 and TRBJ1-4; weak D call: TRBD1 (5 bases). The sequenced sample consisted of peripheral blood. The origin of this receptor is a man between 60 and 70 years old who had recovered from COVID-19. The CDR3 reads CASSPGGNEKLFF. The CDR3 DNA sequence: TGTGCCAGCAGCCCGGGGGGGAATGAAAAACTGTTTTTT.